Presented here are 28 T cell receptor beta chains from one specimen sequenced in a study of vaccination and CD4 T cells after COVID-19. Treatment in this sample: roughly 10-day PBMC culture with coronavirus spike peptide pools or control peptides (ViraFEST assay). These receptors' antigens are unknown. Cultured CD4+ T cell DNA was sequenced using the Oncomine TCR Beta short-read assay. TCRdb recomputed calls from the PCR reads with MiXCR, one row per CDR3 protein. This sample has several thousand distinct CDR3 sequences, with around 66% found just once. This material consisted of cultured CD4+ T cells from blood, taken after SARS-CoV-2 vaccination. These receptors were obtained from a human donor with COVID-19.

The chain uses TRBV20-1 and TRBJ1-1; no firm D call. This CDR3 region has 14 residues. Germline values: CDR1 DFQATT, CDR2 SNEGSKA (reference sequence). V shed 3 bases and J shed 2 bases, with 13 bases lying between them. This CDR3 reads CSARAPPPNTEAFF. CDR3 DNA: TGCAGTGCTAGGGCCCCACCCCCCAACACTGAAGCTTTCTTT.

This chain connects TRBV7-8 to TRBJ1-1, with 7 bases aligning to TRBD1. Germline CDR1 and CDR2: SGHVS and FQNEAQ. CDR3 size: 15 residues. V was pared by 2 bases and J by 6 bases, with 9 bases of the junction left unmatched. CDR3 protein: CASSLYNRGDSEAFF. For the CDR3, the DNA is TGTGCCAGCAGCTTATATAACAGGGGTGACTCTGAAGCTTTCTTT.

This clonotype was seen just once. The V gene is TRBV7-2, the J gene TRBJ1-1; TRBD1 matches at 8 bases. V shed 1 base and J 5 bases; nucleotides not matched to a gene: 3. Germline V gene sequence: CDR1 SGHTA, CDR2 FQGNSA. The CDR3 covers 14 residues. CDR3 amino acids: CASSLGQGATEAFF. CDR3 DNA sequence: TGTGCCAGCAGCTTAGGTCAGGGGGCAACTGAAGCTTTCTTT.

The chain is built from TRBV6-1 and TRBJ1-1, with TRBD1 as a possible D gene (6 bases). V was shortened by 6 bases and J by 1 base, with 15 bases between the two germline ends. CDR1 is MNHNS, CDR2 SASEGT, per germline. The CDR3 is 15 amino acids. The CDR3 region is CASREHREGNTEAFF. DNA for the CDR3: TGTGCCAGCAGGGAACACAGGGAGGGGAACACTGAAGCTTTCTTT.

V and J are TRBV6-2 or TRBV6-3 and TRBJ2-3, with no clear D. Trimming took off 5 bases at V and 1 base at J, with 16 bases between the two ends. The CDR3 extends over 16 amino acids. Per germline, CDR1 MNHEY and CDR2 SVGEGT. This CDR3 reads CASSPRIGSGTDTQYF. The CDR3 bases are TGTGCCAGCAGTCCTCGGATCGGCTCTGGCACAGATACGCAGTATTTT.

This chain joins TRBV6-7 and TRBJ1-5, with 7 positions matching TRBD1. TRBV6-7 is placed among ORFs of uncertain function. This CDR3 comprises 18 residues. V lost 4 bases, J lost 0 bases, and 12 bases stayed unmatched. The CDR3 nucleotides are TGTGCCAGCAGTTCCCCAAAAGGGACAGATGATAGCAATCAGCCCCAGCATTTT. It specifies CASSSPKGTDDSNQPQHF.

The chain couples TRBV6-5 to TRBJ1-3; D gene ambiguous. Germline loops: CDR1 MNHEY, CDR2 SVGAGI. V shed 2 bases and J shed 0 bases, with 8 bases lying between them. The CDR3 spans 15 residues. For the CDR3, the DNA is TGTGCCAGCAGTTACACGTCTAGCTCTGGAAACACCATATATTTT. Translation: CASSYTSSSGNTIYF.

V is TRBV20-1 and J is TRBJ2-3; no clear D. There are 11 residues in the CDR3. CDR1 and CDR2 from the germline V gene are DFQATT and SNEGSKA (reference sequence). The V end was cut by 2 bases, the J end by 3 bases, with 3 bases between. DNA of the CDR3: TGCAGTGCTAGACGGACAGATACGCAGTATTTT. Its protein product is CSARRTDTQYF.

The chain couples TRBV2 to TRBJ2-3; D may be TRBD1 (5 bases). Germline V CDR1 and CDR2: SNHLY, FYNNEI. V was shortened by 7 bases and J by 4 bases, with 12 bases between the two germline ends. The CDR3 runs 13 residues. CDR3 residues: CASKGDPADTQYF. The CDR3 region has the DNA TGTGCCAGCAAAGGGGATCCGGCAGATACGCAGTATTTT.

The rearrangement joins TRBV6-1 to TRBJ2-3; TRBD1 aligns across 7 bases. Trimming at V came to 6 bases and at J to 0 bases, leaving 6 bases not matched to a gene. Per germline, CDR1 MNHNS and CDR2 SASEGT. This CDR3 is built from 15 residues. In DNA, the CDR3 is TGTGCCAGCAGCCGGGACAGTACTAGCACAGATACGCAGTATTTT. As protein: CASSRDSTSTDTQYF.

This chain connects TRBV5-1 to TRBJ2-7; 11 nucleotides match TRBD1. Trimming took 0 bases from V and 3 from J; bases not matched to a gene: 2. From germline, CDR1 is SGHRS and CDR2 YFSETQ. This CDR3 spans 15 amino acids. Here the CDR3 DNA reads TGCGCCAGCAGCTTGGGCGGGACAGGGGGCTACGAGCAGTACTTC. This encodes CASSLGGTGGYEQYF.

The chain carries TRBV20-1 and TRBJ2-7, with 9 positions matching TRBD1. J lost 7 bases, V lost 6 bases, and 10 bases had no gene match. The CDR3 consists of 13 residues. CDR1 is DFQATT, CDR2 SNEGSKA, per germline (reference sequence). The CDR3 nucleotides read TGCAGTGCGGACCGGGACAGGGCGTGGGAGCAGTACTTC. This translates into CSADRDRAWEQYF.

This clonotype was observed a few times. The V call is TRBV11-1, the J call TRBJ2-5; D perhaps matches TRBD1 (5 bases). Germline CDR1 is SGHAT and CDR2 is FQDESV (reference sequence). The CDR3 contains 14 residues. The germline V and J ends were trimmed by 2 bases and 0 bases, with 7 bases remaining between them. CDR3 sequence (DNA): TGTGCCAGCAGCTTAAGACAGTACCAAGAGACCCAGTACTTC. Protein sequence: CASSLRQYQETQYF.

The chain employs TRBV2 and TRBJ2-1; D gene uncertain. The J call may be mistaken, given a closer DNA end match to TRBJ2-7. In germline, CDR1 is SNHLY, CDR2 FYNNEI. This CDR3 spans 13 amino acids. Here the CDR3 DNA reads TGTGCCAGCAGTGAATCAGCACCTACCGAGCAGTACTTC. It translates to CASSESAPTEQYF.

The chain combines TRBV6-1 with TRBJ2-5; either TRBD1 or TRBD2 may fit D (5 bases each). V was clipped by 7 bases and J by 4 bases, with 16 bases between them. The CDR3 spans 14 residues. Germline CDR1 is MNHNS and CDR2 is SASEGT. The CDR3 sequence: CASTPGRGAETQYF. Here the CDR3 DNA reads TGTGCCAGCACCCCAGGGCGAGGGGCAGAGACCCAGTACTTC.

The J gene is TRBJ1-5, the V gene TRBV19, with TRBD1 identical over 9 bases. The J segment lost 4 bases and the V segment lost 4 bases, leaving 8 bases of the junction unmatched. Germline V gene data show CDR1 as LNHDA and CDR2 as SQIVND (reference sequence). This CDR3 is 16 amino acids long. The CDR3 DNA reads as TGTGCCAGTAGTACCCTCCGGACAGGGGATAATCAGCCCCAGCATTTT. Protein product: CASSTLRTGDNQPQHF.

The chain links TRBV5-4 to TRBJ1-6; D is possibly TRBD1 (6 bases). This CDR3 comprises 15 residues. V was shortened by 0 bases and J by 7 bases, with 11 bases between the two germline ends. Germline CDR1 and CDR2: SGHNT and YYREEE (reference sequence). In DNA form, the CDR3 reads TGTGCCAGCAGCTTGGCGGGACATCCAAATTCACCCCTCCACTTT. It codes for CASSLAGHPNSPLHF.

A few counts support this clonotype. Here the CDR3 reads CATQRSRQGPHGYTF. In DNA, the CDR3 is TGTGCCACCCAACGATCCAGACAGGGGCCTCATGGCTACACCTTC. The chain recombines TRBV10-3 with TRBJ1-2, with 8 bases fitting TRBD1. The germline V gene encodes CDR1 ENHRY and CDR2 SYGVKD. Unmatched junction bases numbered 16, after V lost 10 bases and J lost 6 bases. CDR3 size: 15 residues.

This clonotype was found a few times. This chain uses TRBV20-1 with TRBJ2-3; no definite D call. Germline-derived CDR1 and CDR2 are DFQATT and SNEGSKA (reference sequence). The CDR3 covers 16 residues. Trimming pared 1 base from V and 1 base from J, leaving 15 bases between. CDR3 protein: CSARGVPLLGTDTQYF. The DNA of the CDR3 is TGCAGTGCTAGAGGCGTCCCCCTGTTGGGCACAGATACGCAGTATTTT.

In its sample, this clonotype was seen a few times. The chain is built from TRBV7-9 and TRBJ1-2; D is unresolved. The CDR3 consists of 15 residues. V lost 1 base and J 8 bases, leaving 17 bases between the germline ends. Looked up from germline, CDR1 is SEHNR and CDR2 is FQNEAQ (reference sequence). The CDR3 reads CASSLVRESLKGYTF. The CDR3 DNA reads TGTGCCAGCAGCTTAGTCCGGGAGAGCCTTAAAGGCTACACCTTC.

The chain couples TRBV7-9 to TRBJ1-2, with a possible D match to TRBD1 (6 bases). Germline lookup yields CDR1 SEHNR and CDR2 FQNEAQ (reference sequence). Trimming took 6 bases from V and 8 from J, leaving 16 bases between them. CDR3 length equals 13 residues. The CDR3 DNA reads TGTGCCAGCAGTCCAGGGGTGGTGATCGGCTACACCTTC. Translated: CASSPGVVIGYTF.

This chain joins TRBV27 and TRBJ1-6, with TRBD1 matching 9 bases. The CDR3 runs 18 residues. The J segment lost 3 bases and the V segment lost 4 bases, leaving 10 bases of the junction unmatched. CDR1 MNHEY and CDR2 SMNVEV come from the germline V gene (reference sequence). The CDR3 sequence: CASSSSRGDRVYNSPLHF. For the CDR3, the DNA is TGTGCCAGCAGTTCCTCGAGGGGGGACAGGGTCTATAATTCACCCCTCCACTTT.

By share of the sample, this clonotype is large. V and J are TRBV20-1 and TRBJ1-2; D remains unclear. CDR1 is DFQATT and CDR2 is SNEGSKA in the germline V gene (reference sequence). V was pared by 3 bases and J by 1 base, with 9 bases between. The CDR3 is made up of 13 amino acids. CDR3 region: CSARGEGNYGYTF. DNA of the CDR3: TGCAGTGCTAGGGGAGAAGGTAACTATGGCTACACCTTC.

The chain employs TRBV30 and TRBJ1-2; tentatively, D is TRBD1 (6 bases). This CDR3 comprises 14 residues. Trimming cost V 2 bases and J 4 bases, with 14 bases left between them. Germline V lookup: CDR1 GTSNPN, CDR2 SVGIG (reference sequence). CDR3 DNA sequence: TGTGCCTGGAGTTCCGGGGGGCGCGGCTATGGCTACACCTTC. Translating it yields CAWSSGGRGYGYTF.

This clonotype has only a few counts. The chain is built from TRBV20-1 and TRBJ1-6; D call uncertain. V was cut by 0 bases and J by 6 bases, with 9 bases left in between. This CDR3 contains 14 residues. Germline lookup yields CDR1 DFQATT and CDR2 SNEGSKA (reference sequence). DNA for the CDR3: TGCAGTGCTAGAGATTCTCGGACTAATTCACCCCTCCACTTT. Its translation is CSARDSRTNSPLHF.

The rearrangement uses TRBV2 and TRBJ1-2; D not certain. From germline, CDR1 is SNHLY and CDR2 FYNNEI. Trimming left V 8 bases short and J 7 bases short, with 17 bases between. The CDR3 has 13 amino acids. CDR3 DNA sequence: TGTGCCAGCCAGGAGGGCACCGGGTTTGGCTACACCTTC. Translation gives CASQEGTGFGYTF.

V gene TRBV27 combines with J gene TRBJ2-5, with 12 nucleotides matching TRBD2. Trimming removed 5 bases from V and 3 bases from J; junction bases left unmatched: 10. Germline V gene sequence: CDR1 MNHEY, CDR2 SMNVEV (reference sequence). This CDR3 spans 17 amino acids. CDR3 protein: CASSKKASGGVKETQYF. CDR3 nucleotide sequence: TGTGCCAGCAGTAAAAAGGCTAGCGGGGGGGTAAAAGAGACCCAGTACTTC.

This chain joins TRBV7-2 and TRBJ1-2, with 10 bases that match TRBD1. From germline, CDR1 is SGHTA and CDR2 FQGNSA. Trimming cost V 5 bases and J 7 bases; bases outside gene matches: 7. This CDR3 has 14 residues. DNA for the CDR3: TGTGCCAGCAGCCTAGGGGACAGGGGATCTGGCTACACCTTC. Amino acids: CASSLGDRGSGYTF. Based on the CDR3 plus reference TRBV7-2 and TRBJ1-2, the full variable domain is GAGVSQSPSNKVTEKGKDVELRCDPISGHTALYWYRQSLGQGLEFLIYFQGNSAPDKSGLPSDRFSAERTGGSVSTLTIQRTQQEDSAVYLCASSLGDRGSGYTFGSGTRLTVV.